This T cell receptor beta chain was observed in a study of response to subunit inactivated influenza vaccine. Study-wide results and caveats: Authors suggested few new T cells are recruited by each seasonal influenza vaccination.

TCRdb reprocessed the RT-PCR reads with MiXCR, giving one entry per CDR3 protein. Among roughly 670,000 distinct CDR3 sequences, 14% were seen once, and the ten largest hold around 7.6%. A remark on this clonotype: Antigen specificity is unknown.

Germline values: CDR1 SGHTA, CDR2 FQGNSA. The CDR3 runs to 16 residues. Trimming took 0 bases from V and 6 from J, leaving 14 bases between them. The source was PBMCs from blood, collected roughly 15 days before vaccination. V usage is TRBV7-2 and J usage is TRBJ2-2, with a possible D match to TRBD1 (5 bases). The receptor comes from a man aged 45-60 years who received an inactivated influenza vaccine. The CDR3 here is CASSLAFQGWPGELFF. The CDR3 bases are TGTGCCAGCAGCTTAGCTTTCCAGGGTTGGCCCGGGGAGCTGTTTTTT.